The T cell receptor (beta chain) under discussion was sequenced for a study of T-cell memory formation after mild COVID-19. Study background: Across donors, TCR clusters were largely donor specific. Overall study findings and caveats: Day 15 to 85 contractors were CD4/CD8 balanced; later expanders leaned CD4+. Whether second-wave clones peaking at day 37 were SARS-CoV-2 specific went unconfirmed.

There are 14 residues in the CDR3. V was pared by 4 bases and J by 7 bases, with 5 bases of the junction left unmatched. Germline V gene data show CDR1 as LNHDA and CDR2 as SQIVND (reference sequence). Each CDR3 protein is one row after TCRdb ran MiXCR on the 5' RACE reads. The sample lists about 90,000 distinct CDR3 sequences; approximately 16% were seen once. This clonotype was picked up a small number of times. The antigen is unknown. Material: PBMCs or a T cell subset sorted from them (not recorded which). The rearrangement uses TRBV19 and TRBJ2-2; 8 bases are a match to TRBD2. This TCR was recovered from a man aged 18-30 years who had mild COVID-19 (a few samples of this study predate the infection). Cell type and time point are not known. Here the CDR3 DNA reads TGTGCCAGTAGTACGACTAGCGCCTACGGGGAGCTGTTTTTT. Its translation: CASSTTSAYGELFF.